Listed here is a single T cell receptor (beta chain). Its antigen is unidentified. Sequencing was performed with immunoSEQ multiplex PCR; in TCRdb, only in-frame clones are kept and a portion is missing. The sample has about 38,000 clones; approximately 86% are singletons. This specimen belongs to a study of OX40 agonist ivuxolimab in advanced cancers. General study results and limits: The expanded peripheral T cells' antigen specificity was not determined.

CDR1 LNHNV and CDR2 YYDKDF come from the germline V gene (reference sequence). V gave up 3 bases and J gave up 5 bases; unmatched junction bases: 12. The CDR3 sequence is 17 residues long. Patients were ruled out by autoimmune disease history or systemic immunosuppression. The chain joins TRBV15 to TRBJ2-5; 10 bases align to TRBD2. The sequencing here drew on CD4+ or CD8+ T cells sorted from blood, taken in a trial of the OX40 agonist ivuxolimab. The receptor was derived from an adult with an advanced solid tumor such as melanoma, head and neck, liver or kidney cancer. The CDR3 sequence: CATSRLLSGRGSETQYF. CDR3 in DNA: TGTGCCACCAGCAGGTTACTCAGCGGGAGGGGGTCGGAGACCCAGTACTTC.